A selection of T cell receptor beta chains follows, all from one sample in a study of blood T cell repertoires in COVID-19. Profiled with immunoSEQ multiplex PCR; TCRdb holds only in-frame clones, not every one. The table lists around 99,000 clones, about four fifths of them singletons, with 15% to 20% in the top ten. The sequencing sample was made of peripheral blood. The receptors derive from a woman older than 75 with active or convalescent COVID-19. CDR3s include the opening cysteine and the closing phenylalanine or tryptophan. Fields, in order: V gene, clone size, CDR3 protein. The size of a clone is reported for some rows only, either as once, few or many, or as a class for expanded clones.

>TRBV5-6|NA
CASSREPLNSPLHF
>TRBV19|NA
CATQGLGKANEQFF
>TRBV2|once
CASIFQGVPEETQYF
>TRBV11-2|once
CASSPRAMNTEAFF
>TRBV7-3|few
CASSPGQVPETQYF
>TRBV6-5|NA
CASSYLYEQYF
>TRBV5-1|NA
CASSSRGSGANVLTF
>TRBV18|NA
CASSPGTSGSEQYF
>TRBV7-2|NA
CASSLGLAGSIEQFF
>TRBV7-9|NA
CASSFSGSRSSGNTIYF
>TRBV28|NA
CASSFSGTGYYEQYF
>TRBV6-1|large
CASSEDSEVSYNSPLHF
>TRBV27|NA
CASSLFLSTKRMPLHF
>TRBV12-3/TRBV12-4|NA
CASSFLAGQGYTF
>TRBV6-2/TRBV6-3|NA
CASSSRLAGGIGEQFF
>TRBV4-2|NA
CASSQGGMGSNSKNIQYF
>TRBV7-9|NA
CASSLDVLADGELFF
>TRBV11-2|NA
CASSPSSREQYF
>TRBV7-2|NA
CASSFVGWLSGETQYF
>TRBV6-4|NA
CASGREAGTDTQYF
>TRBV5-1|NA
CASSLALSATNEKLFF
>TRBV28|NA
CASSPGRIDEKLFF
>TRBV24-1|NA
CATSDPLRQYNEQFF
>TRBV7-2|NA
CASSLGTGGAGNTIYF
>TRBV5-1|NA
CASSEGGGDKQYF
>TRBV5-4|few
CASSRDRAGANVLTF
>TRBV5-1|NA
CASSRDPRDGYTF
>TRBV2|few
CAQQSDAGITDTQYF
>TRBV10-3|NA
CASEEGGDTEAFF
>TRBV28|NA
CASSLLTGELFF
>TRBV6-5|NA
CASRLVTEAFF
>TRBV5-4|NA
CASSLRQGTTGANVLTF
>TRBV10-3|NA
CAISESRTIYGNTIYF
>TRBV29-1|NA
CSVGDRVSTDTQYF
>TRBV28|NA
CASRASGRSNEKLFF
>TRBV2|NA
CASSHTGLAGDRYEQFF
>TRBV15|NA
CATSRDIGTNEQFF
>TRBV7-9|few
CASSFGLTEAFF
>TRBV30|NA
CAWNRGSDNSPLHF
>TRBV28|NA
CASSSFVAVSYEQYF
>TRBV7-6|NA
CASSSLAGERQFF
>TRBV20-1|NA
CSARRSEEQFF
>TRBV29-1|NA
CSASGRQGLWTGELFF
>TRBV5-1|NA
CASSLGLADNEQFF
>TRBV19|NA
CASSILGQPYGYTF
>TRBV5-1|NA
CASSPGTSGRASGTQYF
>TRBV30|NA
CAWRGGALGTEAFF